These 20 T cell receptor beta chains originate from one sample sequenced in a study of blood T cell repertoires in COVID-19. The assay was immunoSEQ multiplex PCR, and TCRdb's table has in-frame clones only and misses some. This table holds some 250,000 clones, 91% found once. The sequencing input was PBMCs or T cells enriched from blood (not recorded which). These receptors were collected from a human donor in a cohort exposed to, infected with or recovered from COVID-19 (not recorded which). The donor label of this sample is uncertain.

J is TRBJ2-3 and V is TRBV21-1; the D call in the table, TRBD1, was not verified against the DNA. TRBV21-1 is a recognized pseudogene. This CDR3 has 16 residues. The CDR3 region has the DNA TGTGCCAGCAGCACCACAGGGGAACTAATCACAGATACGCAGTATTTT. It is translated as CASSTTGELITDTQYF.

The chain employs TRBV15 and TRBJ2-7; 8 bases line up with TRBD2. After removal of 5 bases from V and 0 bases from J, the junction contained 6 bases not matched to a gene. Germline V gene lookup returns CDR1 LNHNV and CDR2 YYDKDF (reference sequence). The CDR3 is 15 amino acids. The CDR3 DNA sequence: TGTGCCACCAGCGCCGGGGGGGACTTCTCCTACGAGCAGTACTTC. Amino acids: CATSAGGDFSYEQYF.

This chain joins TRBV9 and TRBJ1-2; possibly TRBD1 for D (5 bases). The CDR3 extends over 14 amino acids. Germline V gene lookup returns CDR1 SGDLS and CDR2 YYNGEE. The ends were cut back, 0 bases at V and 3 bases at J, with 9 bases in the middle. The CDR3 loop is CASSVAGVDYGYTF. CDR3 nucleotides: TGTGCCAGCAGCGTAGCGGGGGTTGACTATGGCTACACCTTC.

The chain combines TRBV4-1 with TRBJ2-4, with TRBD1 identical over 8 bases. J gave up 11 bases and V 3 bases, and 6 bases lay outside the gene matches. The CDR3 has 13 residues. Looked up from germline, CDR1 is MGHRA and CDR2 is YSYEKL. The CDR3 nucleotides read TGCGCCAGCAGCCAGTTTGAGGACAGGGTTCAGTACTTC. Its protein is CASSQFEDRVQYF.

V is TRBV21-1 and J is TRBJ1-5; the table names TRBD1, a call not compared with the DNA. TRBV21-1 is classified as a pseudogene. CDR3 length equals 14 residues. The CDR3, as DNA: TGTGCCAGCAGCAAACAGGGCCTGGATCAGCCCCAGCATTTT. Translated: CASSKQGLDQPQHF.

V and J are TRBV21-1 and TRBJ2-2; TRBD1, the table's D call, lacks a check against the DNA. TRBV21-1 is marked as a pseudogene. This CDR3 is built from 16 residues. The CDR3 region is CASSKLCHRGPGELFF. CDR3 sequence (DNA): TGTGCCAGCAGCAAGCTCTGCCACAGGGGGCCCGGGGAGCTGTTTTTT.

Here the CDR3 DNA reads TGTGCCAGCAGCAATGGACAGGGGCTGGGCACTGAAGCTTTCTTT. Translation gives CASSNGQGLGTEAFF. The chain uses TRBV5-4 and TRBJ1-1; 9 bases fit TRBD1. Trimming at V came to 4 bases and at J to 4 bases, leaving 8 bases not matched to a gene. The length of the CDR3 is 15 residues. Germline values: CDR1 SGHNT, CDR2 YYREEE (reference sequence).

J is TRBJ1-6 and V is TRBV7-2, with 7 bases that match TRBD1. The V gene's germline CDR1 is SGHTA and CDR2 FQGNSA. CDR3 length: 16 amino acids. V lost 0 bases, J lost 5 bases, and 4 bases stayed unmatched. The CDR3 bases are TGTGCCAGCAGCTTAGCGGGCAGGGGGAATAATTCACCCCTCCACTTT. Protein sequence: CASSLAGRGNNSPLHF. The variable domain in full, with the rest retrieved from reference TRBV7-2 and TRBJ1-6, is GAGVSQSPSNKVTEKGKDVELRCDPISGHTALYWYRQSLGQGLEFLIYFQGNSAPDKSGLPSDRFSAERTGGSVSTLTIQRTQQEDSAVYLCASSLAGRGNNSPLHFGNGTRLTVT.

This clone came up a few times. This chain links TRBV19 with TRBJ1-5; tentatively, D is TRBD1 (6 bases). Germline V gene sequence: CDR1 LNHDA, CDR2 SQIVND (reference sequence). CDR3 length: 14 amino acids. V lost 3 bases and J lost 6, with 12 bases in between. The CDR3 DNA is TGTGCCAGTAGTATGCAGGGGCTGGGTCAGCCCCAGCATTTT. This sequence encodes CASSMQGLGQPQHF.

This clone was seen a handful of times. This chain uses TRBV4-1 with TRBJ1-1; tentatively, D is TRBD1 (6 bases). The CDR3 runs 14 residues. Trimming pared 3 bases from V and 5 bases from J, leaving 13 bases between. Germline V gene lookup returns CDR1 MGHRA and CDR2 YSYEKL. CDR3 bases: TGCGCCAGCAGCCATCCAGGGGTGGGGACTGAAGCTTTCTTT. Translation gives CASSHPGVGTEAFF.

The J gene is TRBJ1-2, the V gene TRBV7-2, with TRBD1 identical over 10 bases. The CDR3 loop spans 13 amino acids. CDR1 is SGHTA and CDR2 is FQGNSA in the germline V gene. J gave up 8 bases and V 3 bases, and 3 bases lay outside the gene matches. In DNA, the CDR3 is TGTGCCAGCAGCTTCGGGACAGGGGTGGGCTACACCTTC. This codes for CASSFGTGVGYTF.

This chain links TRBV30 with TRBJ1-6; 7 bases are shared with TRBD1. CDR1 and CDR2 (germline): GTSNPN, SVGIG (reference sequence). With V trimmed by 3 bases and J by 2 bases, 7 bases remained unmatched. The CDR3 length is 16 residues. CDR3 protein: CAWSRQGRTYNSPLHF. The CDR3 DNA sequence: TGTGCCTGGAGCCGACAGGGCAGGACCTATAATTCACCCCTCCACTTT.

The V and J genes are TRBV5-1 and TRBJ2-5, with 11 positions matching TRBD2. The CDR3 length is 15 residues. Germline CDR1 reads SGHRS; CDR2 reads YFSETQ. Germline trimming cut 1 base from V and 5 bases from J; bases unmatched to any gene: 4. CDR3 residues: CASSLYSGGAETQYF. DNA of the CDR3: TGCGCCAGCAGCTTGTATAGCGGGGGGGCGGAGACCCAGTACTTC.

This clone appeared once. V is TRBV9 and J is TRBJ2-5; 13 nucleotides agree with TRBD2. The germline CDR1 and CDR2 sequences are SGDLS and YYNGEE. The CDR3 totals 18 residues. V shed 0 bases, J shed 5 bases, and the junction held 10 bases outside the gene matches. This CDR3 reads CASSVGGGLAGFGETQYF. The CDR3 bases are TGTGCCAGCAGCGTAGGTGGGGGACTAGCGGGGTTTGGTGAGACCCAGTACTTC.

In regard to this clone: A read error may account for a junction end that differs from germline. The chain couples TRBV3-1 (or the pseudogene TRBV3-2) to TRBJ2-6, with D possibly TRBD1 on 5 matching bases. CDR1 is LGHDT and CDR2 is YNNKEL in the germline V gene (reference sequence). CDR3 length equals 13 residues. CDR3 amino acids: CASRTGGANVLTF. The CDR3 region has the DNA TGTGCCAGCAGAACGGGTGGGGCCAACGTTCTGACTTTC.

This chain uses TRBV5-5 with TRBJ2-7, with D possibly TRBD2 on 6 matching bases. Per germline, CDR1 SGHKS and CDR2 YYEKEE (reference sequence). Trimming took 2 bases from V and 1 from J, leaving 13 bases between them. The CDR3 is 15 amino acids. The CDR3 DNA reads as TGTGCCAGCAGCTTTTTCGCGGGGATGTCCTACGAGCAGTACTTC. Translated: CASSFFAGMSYEQYF.

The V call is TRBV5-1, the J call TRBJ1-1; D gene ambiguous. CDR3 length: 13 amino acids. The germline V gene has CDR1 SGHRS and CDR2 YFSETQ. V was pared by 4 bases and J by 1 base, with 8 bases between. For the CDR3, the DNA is TGCGCCAGCAGCATATCCCCGAACACTGAAGCTTTCTTT. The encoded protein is CASSISPNTEAFF.

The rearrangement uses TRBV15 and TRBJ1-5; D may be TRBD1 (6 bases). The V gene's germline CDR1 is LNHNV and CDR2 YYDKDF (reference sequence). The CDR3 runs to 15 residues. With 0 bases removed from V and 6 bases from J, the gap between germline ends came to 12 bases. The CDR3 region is CATSREQGPSQPQHF. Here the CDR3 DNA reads TGTGCCACCAGCAGAGAGCAGGGGCCCAGTCAGCCCCAGCATTTT.

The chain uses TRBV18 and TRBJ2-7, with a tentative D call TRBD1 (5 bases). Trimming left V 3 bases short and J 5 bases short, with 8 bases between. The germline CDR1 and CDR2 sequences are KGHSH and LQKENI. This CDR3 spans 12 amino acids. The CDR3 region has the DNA TGTGCCAGCTCACCCAAGGGGAACGAGCAGTACTTC. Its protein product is CASSPKGNEQYF.

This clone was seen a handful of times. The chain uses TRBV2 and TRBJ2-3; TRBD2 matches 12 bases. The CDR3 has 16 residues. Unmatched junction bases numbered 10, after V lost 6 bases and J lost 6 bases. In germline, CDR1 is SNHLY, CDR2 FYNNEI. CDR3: CASRLLAGGSGDTQYF. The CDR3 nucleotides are TGTGCCAGCAGGCTCCTAGCGGGGGGGTCCGGGGATACGCAGTATTTT.